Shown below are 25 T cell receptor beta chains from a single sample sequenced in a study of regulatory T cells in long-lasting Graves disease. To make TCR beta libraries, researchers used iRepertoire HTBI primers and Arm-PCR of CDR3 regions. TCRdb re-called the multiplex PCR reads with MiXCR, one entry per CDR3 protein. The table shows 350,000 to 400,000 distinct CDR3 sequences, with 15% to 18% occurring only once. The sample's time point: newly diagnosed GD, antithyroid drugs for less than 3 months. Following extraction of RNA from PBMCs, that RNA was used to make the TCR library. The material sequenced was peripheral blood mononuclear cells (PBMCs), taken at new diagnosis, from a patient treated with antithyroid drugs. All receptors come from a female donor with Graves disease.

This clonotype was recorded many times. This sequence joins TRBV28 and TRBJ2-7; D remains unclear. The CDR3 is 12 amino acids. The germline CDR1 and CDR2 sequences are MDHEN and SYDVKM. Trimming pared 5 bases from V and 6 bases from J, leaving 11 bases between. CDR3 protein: CASSLPISEQYF. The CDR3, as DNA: TGTGCCAGCAGTCTCCCCATCTCCGAGCAGTACTTC.

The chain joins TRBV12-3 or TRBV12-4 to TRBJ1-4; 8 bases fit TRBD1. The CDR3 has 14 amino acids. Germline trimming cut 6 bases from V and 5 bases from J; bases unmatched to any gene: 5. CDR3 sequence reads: CASRPRQGNEKLFF. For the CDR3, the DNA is TGTGCCAGCAGACCCCGACAGGGGAATGAAAAACTGTTTTTT.

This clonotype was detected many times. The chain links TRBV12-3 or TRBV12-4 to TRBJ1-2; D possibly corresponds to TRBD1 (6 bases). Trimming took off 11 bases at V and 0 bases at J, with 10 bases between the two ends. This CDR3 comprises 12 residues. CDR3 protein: CAQGHPNYGYTF. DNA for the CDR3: TGTGCCCAGGGACATCCTAACTATGGCTACACCTTC.

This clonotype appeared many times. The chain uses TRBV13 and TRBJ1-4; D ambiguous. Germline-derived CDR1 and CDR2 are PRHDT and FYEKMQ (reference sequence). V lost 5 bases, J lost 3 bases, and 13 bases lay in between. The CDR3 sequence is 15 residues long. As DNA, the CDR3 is TGTGCCAGCAGCCCCTCCCCGGCGGCTAATGAAAAACTGTTTTTT. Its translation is CASSPSPAANEKLFF.

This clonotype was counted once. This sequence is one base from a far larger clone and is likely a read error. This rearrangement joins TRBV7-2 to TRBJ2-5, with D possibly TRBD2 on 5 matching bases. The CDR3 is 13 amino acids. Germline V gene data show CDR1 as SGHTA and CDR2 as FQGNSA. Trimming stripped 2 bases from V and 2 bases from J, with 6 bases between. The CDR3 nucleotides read TGTGCCAGCAGCTTACGGACTCAAGAGACCCAGTACTTC. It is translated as CASSLRTQETQYF.

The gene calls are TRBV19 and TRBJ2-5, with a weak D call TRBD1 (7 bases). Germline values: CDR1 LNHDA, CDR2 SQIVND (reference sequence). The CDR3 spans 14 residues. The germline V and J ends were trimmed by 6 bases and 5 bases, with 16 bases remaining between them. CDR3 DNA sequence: TGTGCCAGTAGCGGCAGGGGGGCCGGGGAGACCCAGTACTTC. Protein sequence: CASSGRGAGETQYF.

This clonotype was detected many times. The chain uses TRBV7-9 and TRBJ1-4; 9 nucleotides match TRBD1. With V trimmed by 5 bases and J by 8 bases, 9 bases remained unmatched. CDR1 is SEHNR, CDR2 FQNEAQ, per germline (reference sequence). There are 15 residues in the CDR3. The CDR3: CASSLQDRGREKLFF. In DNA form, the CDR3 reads TGTGCCAGCAGCCTACAGGACAGGGGTAGGGAAAAACTGTTTTTT.

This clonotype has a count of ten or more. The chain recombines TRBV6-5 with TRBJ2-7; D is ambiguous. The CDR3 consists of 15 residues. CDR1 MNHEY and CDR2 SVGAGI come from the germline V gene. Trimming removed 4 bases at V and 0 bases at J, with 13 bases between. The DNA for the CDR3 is TGTGCCAGCAGTTCGGTCAGCGCCTACTCCTACGAGCAGTACTTC. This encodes CASSSVSAYSYEQYF.

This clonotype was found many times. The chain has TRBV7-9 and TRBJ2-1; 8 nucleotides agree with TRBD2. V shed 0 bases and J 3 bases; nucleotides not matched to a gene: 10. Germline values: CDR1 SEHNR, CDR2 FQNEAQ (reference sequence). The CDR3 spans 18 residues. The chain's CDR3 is CASSLAVSGGLNYNEQFF. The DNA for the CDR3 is TGTGCCAGCAGCTTAGCTGTTTCGGGGGGGCTAAACTACAATGAGCAGTTCTTC.

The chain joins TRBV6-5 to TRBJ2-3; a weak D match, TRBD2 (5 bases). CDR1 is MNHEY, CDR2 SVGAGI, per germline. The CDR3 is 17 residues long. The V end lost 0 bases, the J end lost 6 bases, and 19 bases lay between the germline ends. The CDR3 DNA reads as TGTGCCAGCAGTTACTCTGGGTCCGGGGTCCGAATGGATACGCAGTATTTT. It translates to CASSYSGSGVRMDTQYF.

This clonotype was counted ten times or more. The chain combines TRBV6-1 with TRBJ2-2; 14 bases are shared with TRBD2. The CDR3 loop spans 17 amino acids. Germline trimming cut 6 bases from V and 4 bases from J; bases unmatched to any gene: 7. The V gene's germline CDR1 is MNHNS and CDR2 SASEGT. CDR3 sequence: CASRGLAGVRGTGELFF. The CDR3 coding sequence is TGTGCCAGCAGGGGACTAGCGGGAGTTAGGGGCACCGGGGAGCTGTTTTTT.

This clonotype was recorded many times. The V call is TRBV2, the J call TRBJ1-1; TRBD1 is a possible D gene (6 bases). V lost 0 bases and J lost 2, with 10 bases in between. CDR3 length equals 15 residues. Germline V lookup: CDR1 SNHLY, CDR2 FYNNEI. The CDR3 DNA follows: TGTGCCAGCAGTGAAGCGGACAGCCTAAACACTGAAGCTTTCTTT. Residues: CASSEADSLNTEAFF.

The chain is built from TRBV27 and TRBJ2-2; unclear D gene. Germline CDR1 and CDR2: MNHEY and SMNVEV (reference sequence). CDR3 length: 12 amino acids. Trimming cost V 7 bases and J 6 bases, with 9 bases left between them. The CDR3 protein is CASTGLAGELFF. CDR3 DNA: TGTGCCAGCACGGGCCTCGCCGGGGAGCTGTTTTTT.

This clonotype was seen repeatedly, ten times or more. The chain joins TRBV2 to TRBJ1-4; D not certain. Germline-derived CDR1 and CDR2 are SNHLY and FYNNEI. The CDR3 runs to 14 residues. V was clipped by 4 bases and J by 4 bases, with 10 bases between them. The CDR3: CASSVGRINEKLFF. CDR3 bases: TGTGCCAGCAGTGTAGGCCGGATTAATGAAAAACTGTTTTTT.

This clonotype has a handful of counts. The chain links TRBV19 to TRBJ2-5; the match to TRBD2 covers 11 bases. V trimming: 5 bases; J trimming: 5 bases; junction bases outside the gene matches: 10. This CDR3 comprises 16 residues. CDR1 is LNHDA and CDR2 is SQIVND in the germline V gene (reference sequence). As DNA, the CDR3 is TGTGCCAGTAGTTATTCGCTAGCGGGAGGTATGGAGACCCAGTACTTC. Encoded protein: CASSYSLAGGMETQYF.

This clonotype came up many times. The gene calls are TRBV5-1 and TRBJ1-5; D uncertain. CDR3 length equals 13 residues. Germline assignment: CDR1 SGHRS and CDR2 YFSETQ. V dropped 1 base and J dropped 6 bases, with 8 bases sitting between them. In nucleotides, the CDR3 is TGCGCCAGCAGCTTGACCTGGGGTCAGCCCCAGCATTTT. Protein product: CASSLTWGQPQHF.

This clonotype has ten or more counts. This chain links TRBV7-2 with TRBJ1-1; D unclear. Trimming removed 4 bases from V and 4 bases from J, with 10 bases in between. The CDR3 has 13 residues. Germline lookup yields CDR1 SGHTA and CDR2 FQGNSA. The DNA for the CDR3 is TGTGCCAGCAGCTCCTCTGTGTTCACTGAAGCTTTCTTT. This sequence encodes CASSSSVFTEAFF.

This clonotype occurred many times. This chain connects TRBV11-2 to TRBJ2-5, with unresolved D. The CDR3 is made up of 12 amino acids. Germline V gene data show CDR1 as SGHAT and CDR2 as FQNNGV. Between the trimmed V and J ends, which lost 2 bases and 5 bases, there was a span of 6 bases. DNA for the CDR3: TGTGCCAGCAGCTTACTAGATGAGACCCAGTACTTC. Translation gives CASSLLDETQYF.

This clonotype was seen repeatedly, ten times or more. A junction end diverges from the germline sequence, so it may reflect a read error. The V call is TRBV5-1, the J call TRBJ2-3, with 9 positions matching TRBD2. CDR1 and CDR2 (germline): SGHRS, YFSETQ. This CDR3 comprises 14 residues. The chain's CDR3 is CASSLAGTGDTQYF. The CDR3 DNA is TGTGCCAGCAGTCTAGCGGGGACTGGAGATACGCAGTATTTT.

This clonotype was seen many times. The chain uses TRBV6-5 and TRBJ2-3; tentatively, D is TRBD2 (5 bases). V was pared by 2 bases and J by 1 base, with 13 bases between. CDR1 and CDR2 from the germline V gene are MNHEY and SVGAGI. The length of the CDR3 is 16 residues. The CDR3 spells CASSYEGFGGTDTQYF. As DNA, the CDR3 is TGTGCCAGCAGTTACGAGGGATTCGGCGGCACAGATACGCAGTATTTT.

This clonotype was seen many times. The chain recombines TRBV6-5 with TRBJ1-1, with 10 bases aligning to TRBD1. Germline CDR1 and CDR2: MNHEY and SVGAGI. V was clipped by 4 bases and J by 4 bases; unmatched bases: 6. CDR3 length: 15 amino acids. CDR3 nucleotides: TGTGCCAGCAGTTTCCCCGGGACAGGGGTCACTGAAGCTTTCTTT. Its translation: CASSFPGTGVTEAFF.

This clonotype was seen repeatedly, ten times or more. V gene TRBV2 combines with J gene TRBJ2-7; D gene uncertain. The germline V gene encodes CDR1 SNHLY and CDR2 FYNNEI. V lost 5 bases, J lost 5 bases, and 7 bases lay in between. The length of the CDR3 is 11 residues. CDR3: CASSWTDEQYF. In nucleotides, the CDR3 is TGTGCCAGCAGTTGGACCGACGAGCAGTACTTC.

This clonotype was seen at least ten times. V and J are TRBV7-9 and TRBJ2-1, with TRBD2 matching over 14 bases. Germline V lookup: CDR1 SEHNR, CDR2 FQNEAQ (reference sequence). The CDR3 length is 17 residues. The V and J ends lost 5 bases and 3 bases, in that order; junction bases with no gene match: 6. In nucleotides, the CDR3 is TGTGCCAGCAGCCCTGGGACTAGCGGGAGCGACTACAATGAGCAGTTCTTC. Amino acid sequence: CASSPGTSGSDYNEQFF.

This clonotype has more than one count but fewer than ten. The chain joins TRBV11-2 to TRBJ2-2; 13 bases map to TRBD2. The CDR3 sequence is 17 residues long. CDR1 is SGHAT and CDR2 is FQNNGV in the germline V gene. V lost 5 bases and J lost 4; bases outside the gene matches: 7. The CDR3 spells CASSKLAGGRPTGELFF. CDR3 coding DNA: TGTGCCAGCAGCAAACTAGCGGGAGGGCGTCCCACCGGGGAGCTGTTTTTT.

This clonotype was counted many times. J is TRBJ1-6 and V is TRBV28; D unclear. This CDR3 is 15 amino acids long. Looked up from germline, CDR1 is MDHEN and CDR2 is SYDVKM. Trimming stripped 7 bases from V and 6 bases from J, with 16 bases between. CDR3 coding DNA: TGTGCCAGCACCCGCAGACGGAATATTAATTCACCCCTCCACTTT. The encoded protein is CASTRRRNINSPLHF.